Shown below are 4 T cell receptor beta chains from a single sample sequenced in a study of T cells after yellow fever vaccination. TCRdb reanalysed the 5' RACE reads using MiXCR and keeps one entry per CDR3 protein. The sample consists of around 310,000 distinct CDR3 sequences, roughly 4.3% of them appearing once. Source: PBMCs, taken 15 days after the yellow fever booster vaccination. The receptors derive from a man aged 18 to 35 who received the YFV17D yellow fever vaccine.

This clonotype was detected a few times. The rearrangement joins TRBV28 to TRBJ2-1; 8 positions agree with TRBD1. The CDR3 consists of 15 residues. V dropped 5 bases and J dropped 12; count of bases not matched to a gene: 15. The V gene's germline CDR1 is MDHEN and CDR2 SYDVKM. This CDR3 reads CASSLGQGSGFGQFF. CDR3 coding DNA: TGTGCCAGCAGTCTAGGACAGGGCTCAGGGTTTGGGCAGTTCTTC.

The table lists this clonotype with many counts. This chain uses TRBV29-1 with TRBJ1-1; D might be TRBD1 (5 bases). The CDR3 contains 12 residues. Germline CDR1 and CDR2: SQVTM and ANQGSEA. V shed 3 bases and J shed 1 base, with 6 bases lying between them. The CDR3 is CSVETANTEAFF. The DNA of the CDR3 is TGCAGCGTTGAGACAGCGAACACTGAAGCTTTCTTT.

About this clonotype itself: A read error may explain this, as a much larger clone is one base away. The rearrangement uses TRBV2 and TRBJ2-2, with a possible D match to TRBD2 (6 bases). The V end was cut by 6 bases, the J end by 5 bases, with 13 bases between. The CDR3 extends over 14 amino acids. Germline V CDR1 and CDR2: SNHLY, FYNNEI. The CDR3 bases are TGTGCCAGCAGCCATAATGGGGGGACCGGGGAGCTGTTTTTT. Translated: CASSHNGGTGELFF.

This chain uses TRBV5-1 with TRBJ2-5; no clear D. The V gene's germline CDR1 is SGHRS and CDR2 YFSETQ. The CDR3 extends over 16 amino acids. The V gene lost 0 bases and the J gene lost 0 bases, with 12 bases spanning the gap. CDR3 DNA: TGCGCCAGCAGCTTGGTTGGGCAGTTCAACCAAGAGACCCAGTACTTC. This codes for CASSLVGQFNQETQYF.